The entry below describes one T cell receptor (beta chain). The CDR3 has 12 residues. V lost 5 bases to trimming and J lost 1 base, with 5 bases between them. Per the germline V gene, CDR1 is MDHEN and CDR2 is SYDVKM. This entry comes from a study of blood T cell repertoires in COVID-19. Overall study context: Italy, Spain and the United States were the sources of the convalescent and acute COVID-19 samples. Sources were T cells, B-cell-depleted T cells, or PBMCs; the material itself was cDNA or gDNA.

In the authors' methods: Reference gene primer amplification gave nucleated cell count estimates. Assay: immunoSEQ multiplex PCR; the TCRdb copy retains only in-frame clones and omits some. D and trimming come from the DNA, and the V and J calls and clone size come from that table. Of approximately 170,000 clones listed, approximately 79% are singletons. The chain has TRBV28 and TRBJ1-2; D unclear. Material for sequencing was peripheral blood. The TCR sequence derives from a woman aged 50 to 60 with acute or convalescent COVID-19. Written as DNA, the CDR3 is TGTGCCAGCAGTAGGAGTAACTATGGCTACACCTTC. Translating gives CASSRSNYGYTF.